This entry lists 12 T cell receptor beta chains sequenced from one sample in a study of CD8+CD57+ T cells in acquired aplastic anemia. Patients chosen for sequencing had CD8+CD57+ cells that had expanded, as shown by flow cytometry. Both TCR beta VDJ combination and CDR3 sequence profiling were carried out. Genomic DNA was the template for this profiling. TCRdb independently ran MiXCR on the reads; one entry per CDR3 protein. The repertoire holds under 200,000 distinct CDR3 sequences, roughly half seen once, with roughly 1.8% in the top ten. Input material: sorted CD4+, CD8+, or CD8+CD57+ T cells (not recorded which) from PBMCs. The receptors originated from a human donor with aplastic anemia.

The rearrangement joins TRBV6-2 or TRBV6-3 to TRBJ2-3; 11 positions match TRBD2. This CDR3 region has 19 residues. J was trimmed by 1 base and V by 0 bases; bases with no gene match: 9. The germline V gene has CDR1 MNHEY and CDR2 SVGEGT. The CDR3 is CASSYSSGGGFGGTDTQYF. The CDR3 coding sequence is TGTGCCAGCAGTTACTCTAGCGGGGGGGGTTTTGGTGGCACAGATACGCAGTATTTT.

The chain joins TRBV13 to TRBJ2-6, with no clear D. Trimming took 5 bases from V and 0 from J, leaving 14 bases between them. Germline CDR1 and CDR2: PRHDT and FYEKMQ (reference sequence). The length of the CDR3 is 17 residues. CDR3 sequence reads: CASSQFAYYSGANVLTF. The DNA of the CDR3 is TGTGCCAGCAGCCAGTTTGCCTATTACTCTGGGGCCAACGTCCTGACTTTC.

The chain joins TRBV20-1 to TRBJ2-7, with TRBD2 identical over 14 bases. The germline CDR1 and CDR2 sequences are DFQATT and SNEGSKA (reference sequence). This CDR3 is built from 19 residues. V trimming: 5 bases; J trimming: 6 bases; junction bases outside the gene matches: 21. The CDR3 region is CSAGLAGGQALRAGREQYF. CDR3 in DNA: TGCAGTGCTGGACTAGCGGGAGGACAAGCCCTACGTGCGGGGCGCGAGCAGTACTTC.

This clonotype was found many times. V usage is TRBV30 and J usage is TRBJ1-6, with D possibly matching TRBD1 (5 bases). Germline CDR1 is GTSNPN and CDR2 is SVGIG (reference sequence). The length of the CDR3 is 14 residues. The V gene lost 0 bases and the J gene lost 7 bases, with 10 bases spanning the gap. In nucleotides, the CDR3 is TGTGCCTGGAGTGTCAAGGGGCGGAATTCACCCCTCCACTTT. Its translation: CAWSVKGRNSPLHF.

This clonotype was detected ten times or more. The chain uses TRBV5-5 and TRBJ1-2, with 7 bases that match TRBD1. CDR1 is SGHKS, CDR2 YYEKEE, per germline (reference sequence). V gave up 2 bases and J gave up 3 bases; unmatched junction bases: 1. This CDR3 is built from 13 residues. Here the CDR3 DNA reads TGTGCCAGCAGCTTACAGGGGCACTATGGCTACACCTTC. Amino acids: CASSLQGHYGYTF.

The gene calls are TRBV2 and TRBJ1-1; possible D gene TRBD1, 5 bases. The CDR3 has 15 residues. Germline loops: CDR1 SNHLY, CDR2 FYNNEI. V shed 3 bases and J shed 6 bases, with 17 bases lying between them. This CDR3 is CASSEGTLGTAEAFF. CDR3 coding DNA: TGTGCCAGCAGTGAGGGGACTTTGGGGACCGCTGAAGCTTTCTTT.

The V call is TRBV25-1, the J call TRBJ1-2; 8 bases line up with TRBD1. Germline trimming cut 3 bases from V and 4 bases from J; bases unmatched to any gene: 7. The CDR3 sequence is 15 residues long. Germline assignment: CDR1 MGHDK and CDR2 SYGVNS. CDR3 loop: CASSDPGTGRYGYTF. DNA for the CDR3: TGTGCCAGCAGTGACCCTGGGACAGGACGCTATGGCTACACCTTC.

The chain's CDR3 is CASSLLLVTDTQYF. The CDR3 coding sequence is TGCGCCAGCAGCTTACTACTAGTTACAGATACGCAGTATTTT. The V gene is TRBV5-1, the J gene TRBJ2-3, with a possible D match to TRBD2 (5 bases). Trimming took off 2 bases at V and 3 bases at J, with 10 bases between the two ends. CDR3 length: 14 residues. The germline V gene has CDR1 SGHRS and CDR2 YFSETQ.

This clonotype was observed at least ten times. This chain uses TRBV5-1 with TRBJ2-7; 13 bases line up with TRBD2. V dropped 5 bases and J dropped 7; count of bases not matched to a gene: 6. The length of the CDR3 is 14 residues. The germline gives CDR1 SGHRS, CDR2 YFSETQ. CDR3 amino acids: CASSTSGRAGEQYF. CDR3 DNA: TGCGCCAGCAGTACTAGCGGGAGGGCCGGAGAGCAGTACTTC.

This clonotype was observed many times. The chain uses TRBV5-6 and TRBJ1-3; D is ambiguous. The CDR3 has 13 residues. V was pared by 2 bases and J by 4 bases, with 7 bases between. The germline gives CDR1 SGHDT, CDR2 YYEEEE. The CDR3 protein is CASSLKNGNTIYF. Here the CDR3 DNA reads TGTGCCAGCAGCTTAAAGAACGGAAACACCATATATTTT.

Ten or more counts support this clonotype. The rearrangement joins TRBV11-2 to TRBJ1-2, with 8 bases identical to TRBD1. The CDR3 spans 14 residues. V lost 6 bases and J lost 4; bases outside the gene matches: 7. Germline loops: CDR1 SGHAT, CDR2 FQNNGV. CDR3 DNA: TGTGCCAGCAGTCAAACAGGGGGTATCTATGGCTACACCTTC. Its translation: CASSQTGGIYGYTF.

A remark on this clonotype: A clone one base away is much larger, so this may be a read error. This sequence joins TRBV11-2 and TRBJ2-6; D is possibly TRBD1 (5 bases). CDR1 and CDR2 from the germline V gene are SGHAT and FQNNGV. CDR3 size: 16 residues. CDR3 in amino acids: CASSSSATSGADVLTF. CDR3 sequence (DNA): TGTGCCAGCAGTTCATCTGCCACCTCTGGGGCCGACGTCCTGACTTTC.